Listed below are T cell receptor beta chains from one sample, sequenced in a study of blood T cell repertoires in COVID-19. Using immunoSEQ multiplex PCR, the repertoire was profiled, and TCRdb retains in-frame clones only, with some absent. In the table there are a few hundred thousand clones, 70% to 90% of which are singletons. Specimen: peripheral blood. All receptors derive from a woman aged 80 or over with acute or convalescent COVID-19. Both conserved end residues are part of each CDR3. D genes are given only for firm matches. Clone size appears in some rows only: once, few, many, or a class for an expanded clone.

clone size,J gene,D gene,V gene,CDR3 protein,CDR3 DNA
-,TRBJ1-2,TRBD1,TRBV9,CASSPWDRAAGYTF,TGTGCCAGCAGCCCCTGGGACAGGGCTGCTGGCTACACCTTC
-,TRBJ2-2,TRBD1,TRBV9,CASSVAKDRAGTGELFF,TGTGCCAGCAGCGTAGCAAAGGACAGGGCGGGAACCGGGGAGCTGTTTTTT
-,TRBJ1-2,TRBD1,TRBV7-2,CASSYGTGGFGYGYTF,TGTGCCAGCAGCTACGGGACAGGGGGCTTTGGCTATGGCTACACCTTC
-,TRBJ2-3,TRBD2,TRBV4-2,CASRNPGLAGVDTQYF,TGTGCCAGCAGGAACCCCGGGCTAGCGGGAGTAGATACGCAGTATTTT
few,TRBJ1-1,-,TRBV19,CASSGRPMNTEAFF,TGTGCCAGTAGTGGGAGGCCTATGAACACTGAAGCTTTCTTT
few,TRBJ1-6,-,TRBV23-1,CASDSPYNSPLHF,TGCGCCAGTGACAGCCCCTATAATTCACCCCTCCACTTT
-,TRBJ1-2,TRBD1,TRBV6-5,CASSYDRGAYGYTF,TGTGCCAGCAGTTACGACAGGGGCGCCTATGGCTACACCTTC
-,TRBJ1-2,TRBD1,TRBV11-2,CASSPGQVRVNYGYTF,TGTGCCAGCAGCCCCGGACAGGTCAGGGTCAACTATGGCTACACCTTC
-,TRBJ2-7,TRBD1,TRBV10-3,CAISPRGQGEQYF,TGTGCCATCAGTCCCAGGGGGCAGGGGGAGCAGTACTTC
-,TRBJ2-1,-,TRBV5-1,CASSLRDSSYNEQFF,TGCGCCAGCAGCTTGCGGGATAGCTCCTACAATGAGCAGTTCTTC
-,TRBJ2-3,-,TRBV7-2,CASSSYNTDTQYF,TGTGCCAGCAGCTCTTACAACACAGATACGCAGTATTTT
-,TRBJ1-1,-,TRBV5-4,CASSLEVSADTEAFF,TGTGCCAGCAGCTTGGAGGTGTCCGCGGACACTGAAGCTTTCTTT
-,TRBJ1-2,-,TRBV5-4,CASSSGEGYGYTF,TGTGCCAGCAGCTCAGGGGAAGGGTATGGCTACACCTTC
-,TRBJ2-7,-,TRBV5-1,CASRPGDGMGYEQYF,TGCGCCAGCAGGCCCGGAGACGGGATGGGCTACGAGCAGTACTTC
-,TRBJ2-5,TRBD1,TRBV10-3,CASARQGEETQYF,TGTGCCTCTGCCCGACAGGGGGAAGAGACCCAGTACTTC
-,TRBJ2-7,TRBD2,TRBV19,CASSTLGVAGTYEQYF,TGTGCCAGTAGTACCCTGGGGGTAGCGGGAACCTACGAGCAGTACTTC
-,TRBJ2-1,TRBD2,TRBV11-3,CASSLDTSGQFF,TGTGCCAGCAGCTTGGACACTAGCGGGCAGTTCTTC
-,TRBJ1-5,-,TRBV27,CASLLESAVPIGSQPQHF,TGTGCCAGCCTATTGGAGTCGGCCGTCCCAATCGGTAGTCAGCCCCAGCATTTT
-,TRBJ1-4,-,TRBV19,CASSRGINEKLFF,TGTGCCAGTAGCCGGGGGATTAATGAAAAACTGTTTTTT
-,TRBJ1-6,TRBD1,TRBV5-1,CASSPTGGGSPLHF,TGCGCCAGCAGCCCGACAGGGGGCGGTTCACCCCTCCACTTT
-,TRBJ2-7,-,TRBV5-1,CASSPYLASSYEQYF,TGCGCCAGCAGCCCGTATCTAGCGAGCTCCTACGAGCAGTACTTC
-,TRBJ1-1,-,TRBV6-2/TRBV6-3,CASSRHTLNTEAFF,TGTGCCAGCAGCCGTCACACCCTGAACACTGAAGCTTTCTTT
-,TRBJ1-5,-,TRBV28,CASSLISFGGSNQPQHF,TGTGCCAGCAGTTTAATAAGTTTCGGTGGGAGTAATCAGCCCCAGCATTTT
-,TRBJ2-1,-,TRBV12-3/TRBV12-4,CASTPGPYNEQFF,TGTGCCAGTACCCCTGGGCCTTACAATGAGCAGTTCTTC
-,TRBJ1-5,TRBD1,TRBV19,CASRQVAGGSNQPQHF,TGTGCCAGTAGACAAGTAGCAGGGGGCAGCAATCAGCCCCAGCATTTT
-,TRBJ1-1,TRBD1,TRBV5-1,CASRTGGSDTEAFF,TGCGCCAGCCGTACAGGGGGCTCGGACACTGAAGCTTTCTTT
-,TRBJ2-7,TRBD1,TRBV18,CASSPFRTGPYEQYF,TGTGCCAGCTCACCTTTCCGGACAGGGCCCTACGAGCAGTACTTC
-,TRBJ2-7,TRBD1,TRBV24-1,CATRRGTGSSYEQYF,TGTGCCACCAGACGCGGGACAGGGAGCTCCTACGAGCAGTACTTC
-,TRBJ2-3,-,TRBV11-2,CASSPQGITDTQYF,TGTGCCAGCAGCCCCCAGGGTATCACAGATACGCAGTATTTT
once,TRBJ2-7,-,TRBV7-2,CASSYRSLAQGEQYF,TGTGCCAGCAGTTACCGCTCTCTCGCTCAGGGCGAGCAGTACTTC
-,TRBJ2-3,TRBD2,TRBV28,CASRTSGNTDTQYF,TGTGCCAGCAGGACTAGCGGGAATACAGATACGCAGTATTTT
once,TRBJ2-5,TRBD1,TRBV30,CAWTPGQGKTQYF,TGTGCCTGGACTCCGGGACAGGGGAAGACCCAGTACTTC
-,TRBJ2-2,TRBD2,TRBV5-4,CASSEKRGGTGELFF,TGTGCCAGCAGCGAAAAGCGGGGGGGCACCGGGGAGCTGTTTTTT
once,TRBJ2-3,-,TRBV30,CAWSRGTDTQYF,TGTGCCTGGAGCCGGGGCACAGATACGCAGTATTTT
-,TRBJ2-3,TRBD1,TRBV19,CASSIGGTGATDTQYF,TGTGCCAGTAGTATAGGGGGTACAGGGGCGACAGATACGCAGTATTTT
-,TRBJ2-4,TRBD2,TRBV19,CASSWTSGGPLAKNIQYF,TGTGCCAGTAGTTGGACTAGCGGAGGGCCCCTAGCCAAAAACATTCAGTACTTC
-,TRBJ2-5,TRBD2,TRBV6-2/TRBV6-3,CASSSRSGGKTQYF,TGTGCCAGCAGTTCCCGTAGCGGGGGAAAGACCCAGTACTTC
-,TRBJ2-2,-,TRBV5-1,CASSFMDTNTGELFF,TGCGCCAGCAGCTTTATGGACACCAACACCGGGGAGCTGTTTTTT
-,TRBJ2-1,TRBD2,TRBV7-3,CASSSSGGIVEQFF,TGTGCCAGCAGCTCATCGGGGGGGATCGTTGAGCAGTTCTTC
-,TRBJ2-7,TRBD2,TRBV19,CASSIGAGDTEQYF,TGTGCCAGTAGTATAGGAGCGGGAGACACCGAGCAGTACTTC
-,TRBJ2-7,TRBD1,TRBV29-1,CSVEDRTGYEQYF,TGCAGCGTTGAAGATCGGACAGGATACGAGCAGTACTTC
few,TRBJ1-4,-,TRBV7-6,CASSQTRQGSNEKLFF,TGTGCCAGCAGCCAAACACGCCAGGGGTCTAATGAAAAACTGTTTTTT
-,TRBJ2-1,TRBD2,TRBV3-1/TRBV3-2,CASRESSGDYEQFF,TGTGCCAGCAGAGAAAGTAGCGGGGATTATGAGCAGTTCTTC
once,TRBJ2-2,TRBD2,TRBV7-8,CASSRSLAGGELFF,TGTGCCAGCAGTCGGTCGCTAGCGGGCGGGGAGCTGTTTTTT
many,TRBJ1-5,-,TRBV2,CASSSPTGTSDQPQHF,TGTGCCAGCAGTTCCCCCACAGGGACAAGTGATCAGCCCCAGCATTTT
-,TRBJ1-4,TRBD1,TRBV30,CAWNKGTAPNEKLFF,TGTGCCTGGAATAAAGGGACAGCCCCTAATGAAAAACTGTTTTTT
-,TRBJ1-1,-,TRBV5-1,CASNGGSNTEAFF,TGCGCCAGCAACGGGGGATCGAACACTGAAGCTTTCTTT
-,TRBJ2-3,TRBD2,TRBV24-1,CATSDRTSRSTDTQYF,TGTGCCACCAGTGACCGGACTAGCCGAAGCACAGATACGCAGTATTTT
-,TRBJ1-1,-,TRBV6-6,CASSYRTAAGTEAFF,TGTGCCAGCAGTTACCGAACCGCGGCCGGGACTGAAGCTTTCTTT
-,TRBJ2-4,TRBD2,TRBV3-1/TRBV3-2,CASSQGGTKNIQYF,TGTGCCAGCAGCCAGGGGGGGACCAAAAACATTCAGTACTTC
-,TRBJ2-1,-,TRBV25-1,CASSLALSGYNEQFF,TGTGCCAGCAGTCTAGCGCTCTCTGGCTACAATGAGCAGTTCTTC
-,TRBJ1-2,-,TRBV19,CASINNGGYGYTF,TGTGCCAGTATCAATAACGGGGGCTATGGCTACACCTTC
-,TRBJ2-3,TRBD2,TRBV11-3,CASSQLTGGGTDTQYF,TGTGCCAGCAGCCAGCTTACGGGGGGGGGCACAGATACGCAGTATTTT
-,TRBJ2-1,-,TRBV15,CATSRDPGTPWGIEQFF,TGTGCCACCAGCAGAGATCCCGGGACACCTTGGGGGATTGAGCAGTTCTTC
-,TRBJ2-2,-,TRBV7-2,CASSLGPHRVNTGELFF,TGTGCCAGCAGCTTAGGCCCCCACAGGGTGAACACCGGGGAGCTGTTTTTT